This T cell receptor (beta chain) emerged from a study of control samples from healthy donors and cancer patients. The CDR3 is 16 amino acids. CDR1 KGHSH and CDR2 LQKENI come from the germline V gene. V lost 4 bases and J 3 bases, leaving 16 bases between the germline ends. Only in-frame clones appear in the TCRdb table, and some are missing; sequencing was by immunoSEQ multiplex PCR. In the table there are about 120,000 clones, 90% of which are singletons. The receptor comes from a man aged 35 to 55 in good health. The rearrangement joins TRBV18 to TRBJ1-5, with D possibly TRBD1 on 5 matching bases. Specimen: blood. The CDR3 region is CASSLGPGATNQPQHF. In DNA form, the CDR3 reads TGTGCCAGCTCACTCGGCCCCGGGGCCACCAATCAGCCCCAGCATTTT.